Below, 7 T cell receptor beta chains from the same sample are listed, as sequenced in a study of CD8+ T cells in alopecia areata. Treatment noted: oral pan-JAK inhibitor, 5-10 mg twice daily. Sequencing used cDNA as its template, made by extracting RNA and reverse transcribing it. The table came from immunoSEQ multiplex PCR; TCRdb's copy has only in-frame clones and leaves some out. The sample includes hundreds of thousands of clones, about 62% seen only once; the top ten take around 0.92%. The input for sequencing was CD4+ T cells sorted from blood, taken at week 52, from a patient treated with tofacitinib. The receptors stem from a human donor with alopecia areata.

The V call is TRBV5-4, the J call TRBJ1-6; no definite D call. CDR3 size: 14 residues. Germline V gene sequence: CDR1 SGHNT, CDR2 YYREEE (reference sequence). Trimming shortened V by 4 bases and J by 10 bases, and 15 bases separated the two germline ends. The DNA for the CDR3 is TGTGCCAGCAGCGCGGGCCCTCCGGGATCACCCCTCCACTTT. Translating gives CASSAGPPGSPLHF.

The rearrangement joins TRBV6-5 to TRBJ1-5, with unresolved D. V was cut by 8 bases and J by 0 bases, with 5 bases left in between. Germline values: CDR1 MNHEY, CDR2 SVGAGI. The CDR3 loop spans 12 amino acids. The CDR3 reads CASAFSNQPQHF. In DNA, the CDR3 is TGTGCCAGCGCTTTTAGCAATCAGCCCCAGCATTTT.

This chain joins TRBV7-2 and TRBJ2-7; TRBD2 might be the D (6 bases). The V gene's germline CDR1 is SGHTA and CDR2 FQGNSA. The CDR3 sequence is 15 residues long. Deletions cut 4 bases from V and 7 bases from J, with 20 bases between. This chain's CDR3 is CASSSSGVGVREQYF. The CDR3 region has the DNA TGTGCCAGCAGCTCTTCGGGAGTAGGAGTACGGGAGCAGTACTTC.

This chain joins TRBV30 and TRBJ1-1; D remains ambiguous. CDR1 GTSNPN and CDR2 SVGIG come from the germline V gene (reference sequence). The CDR3 contains 18 residues. Deletions cut 7 bases from V and 0 bases from J, with 27 bases between. The CDR3 DNA sequence: TGTGCCTCTCAAACACCTACCGGGTCCCCATTCATGAACACTGAAGCTTTCTTT. Its translation: CASQTPTGSPFMNTEAFF.

The genes are TRBV30 and TRBJ1-1, with TRBD1 matching 7 bases. CDR3 length: 17 residues. The trim removed 2 bases at V and 2 bases at J, leaving 14 bases unmatched. The germline gives CDR1 GTSNPN, CDR2 SVGIG (reference sequence). CDR3 DNA: TGTGCCTGGAGTTTCAACTTTTACAGGGGCGGCAACACTGAAGCTTTCTTT. Its translation is CAWSFNFYRGGNTEAFF.

Comments on this clone: Other DNA variants within this sample encode the same CDR3. J is TRBJ1-2 and V is TRBV29-1, with D uncertain. From germline, CDR1 is SQVTM and CDR2 ANQGSEA. Between the trimmed V and J ends, which lost 6 bases and 2 bases, there was a span of 4 bases. CDR3 size: 10 residues. DNA of the CDR3: TGCAGCGTGAGCAACTATGGCTACACCTTC. It yields the protein CSVSNYGYTF.

The chain has TRBV7-6 and TRBJ1-1, with D possibly matching TRBD1 (6 bases). This CDR3 has 15 amino acids. Germline CDR1 is SGHVS and CDR2 is FNYEAQ. Trimming left V 1 base short and J 1 base short, with 10 bases between. CDR3 nucleotide sequence: TGTGCCAGCAGCTTAGGCCAGGGGAAGAACACTGAAGCTTTCTTT. Protein sequence: CASSLGQGKNTEAFF. Drawing the rest from reference TRBV7-6 and TRBJ1-1, the complete variable domain is GAGVSQSPRYKVTKRGQDVALRCDPISGHVSLYWYRQALGQGPEFLTYFNYEAQQDKSGLPNDRFSAERPEGSISTLTIQRTEQRDSAMYRCASSLGQGKNTEAFFGQGTRLTVV.